This passage covers 4 T cell receptor beta chains from one sample sequenced in a study of blood T cell repertoires in COVID-19. The repertoire was sequenced with immunoSEQ multiplex PCR; TCRdb's copy has only in-frame clones and lacks some. The table has roughly 200,000 clones, around four fifths seen once; the top ten hold approximately 3%. The sample consisted of peripheral blood. These TCRs come from an elderly woman with active or convalescent COVID-19.

This chain connects TRBV7-6 to TRBJ2-1; 10 bases map to TRBD2. V trimming: 4 bases; J trimming: 1 base; junction bases outside the gene matches: 1. Germline CDR1 reads SGHVS; CDR2 reads FNYEAQ. There are 15 residues in the CDR3. CDR3 amino acids: CASSSSGGSYNEQFF. The CDR3 DNA follows: TGTGCCAGCAGCTCTAGCGGGGGATCCTACAATGAGCAGTTCTTC.

The V call is TRBV19, the J call TRBJ2-2; 10 bases fit TRBD1. Germline V gene data show CDR1 as LNHDA and CDR2 as SQIVND (reference sequence). J lost 5 bases, V lost 7 bases, and 13 bases had no gene match. The CDR3 has 17 residues. This CDR3 reads CASIQKGDRGGTGELFF. The CDR3 DNA reads TGTGCCAGTATCCAGAAGGGGGACAGGGGCGGGACCGGGGAGCTGTTTTTT.

The chain couples TRBV7-2 to TRBJ1-1; 8 nucleotides match TRBD1. Germline V lookup: CDR1 SGHTA, CDR2 FQGNSA. The V segment lost 7 bases and the J segment 4 bases; nucleotides outside the gene matches: 8. CDR3 size: 14 residues. The CDR3 reads CASTPDRALTEAFF. The CDR3 DNA reads as TGTGCCAGCACCCCGGACAGGGCTCTCACTGAAGCTTTCTTT.

The gene calls are TRBV28 and TRBJ1-2; D is perhaps TRBD1 (6 bases). This CDR3 region has 15 residues. The ends were cut back, 5 bases at V and 1 base at J, with 14 bases in the middle. CDR1 and CDR2 (germline): MDHEN, SYDVKM. The CDR3: CASSVTGLGNYGYTF. The CDR3 DNA sequence: TGTGCCAGCAGTGTAACAGGGCTAGGTAACTATGGCTACACCTTC.